This T cell receptor (beta chain) was identified in a study of T cell repertoires in cytomegalovirus infection. Background on the study: CMV infection and matching HLA type were both indicated by public TCR beta signatures.

MiXCR, applied by TCRdb to the reads, yields one record per CDR3 protein. There are about 360,000 distinct CDR3 sequences in the sample; 15% to 20% occur only once, and approximately 10% lies in the top ten. V lost 1 base and J 0 bases, leaving 7 bases between the germline ends. This CDR3 has 15 amino acids. The source is a human donor in good health (CMV status not recorded). Some clones in this sample may be carry-over from other donors' samples. The sample was PBMCs. V gene TRBV12-3 or TRBV12-4 combines with J gene TRBJ1-5; D gene ambiguous. The CDR3 region has the DNA TGTGCCAGCAGTTTAGGACTGTATAGCAATCAGCCCCAGCATTTT. Its translation is CASSLGLYSNQPQHF.